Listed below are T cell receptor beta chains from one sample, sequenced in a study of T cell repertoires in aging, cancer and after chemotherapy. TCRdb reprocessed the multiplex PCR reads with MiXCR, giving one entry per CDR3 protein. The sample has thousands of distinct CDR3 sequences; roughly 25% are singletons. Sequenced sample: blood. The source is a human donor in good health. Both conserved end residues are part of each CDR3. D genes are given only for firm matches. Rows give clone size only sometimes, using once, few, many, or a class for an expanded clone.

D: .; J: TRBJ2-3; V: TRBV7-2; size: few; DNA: TGTGCCAGCAGCGCGCAGTATCCGACCGTTACGCAGTATTTT; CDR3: CASSAQYPTVTQYF
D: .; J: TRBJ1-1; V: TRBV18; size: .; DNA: TGTGCCAGCTCACGCAGCACGCAGAGAATAATGAACACTGAAGCTTTCTTT; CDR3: CASSRSTQRIMNTEAFF
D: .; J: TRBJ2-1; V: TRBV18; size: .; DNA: TGTGCCAGCTCACCAGACAATGAGCAGTTCTTC; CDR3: CASSPDNEQFF
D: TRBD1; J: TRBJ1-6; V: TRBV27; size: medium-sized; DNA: TGTGCCAGCAGTTCTACAGGGGAATCACCCCTCCACTTT; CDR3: CASSSTGESPLHF
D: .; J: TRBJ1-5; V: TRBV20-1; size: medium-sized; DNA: TGCAGTGCTAGTACGGGGATTCATCAGCCCCAGCATTTT; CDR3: CSASTGIHQPQHF
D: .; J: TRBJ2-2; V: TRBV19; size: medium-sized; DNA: TGTGCCAGTAGTATAGTCAGGGGCACCGGGGAGCTGTTTTTT; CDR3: CASSIVRGTGELFF
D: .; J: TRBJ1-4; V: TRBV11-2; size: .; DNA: TGTGCCAGCAGCTATACAGGATCAACTAATGAAAAACTGTTTTTT; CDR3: CASSYTGSTNEKLFF
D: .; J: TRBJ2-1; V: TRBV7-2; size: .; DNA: TGCGCCAGCAGCCAAGGGCAGCAAACCTACAATGAGCAGTTCTTC; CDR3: CASSQGQQTYNEQFF
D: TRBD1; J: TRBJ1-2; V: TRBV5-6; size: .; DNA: TGTGCCAGCAGCTCCGAAGGGGGCAGGAGGCTATACTATGGCTACACCTTC; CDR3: CASSSEGGRRLYYGYTF
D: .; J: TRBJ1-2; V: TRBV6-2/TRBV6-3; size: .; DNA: TGTGCCAGCAGTTACTCGACGGGTGGGACTAACTATGGCTACACCTTC; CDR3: CASSYSTGGTNYGYTF
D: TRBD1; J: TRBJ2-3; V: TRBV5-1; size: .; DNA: TGCGCCAGCAGCTCCACAGGGGGCGGAGCAGATACGCAGTATTTT; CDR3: CASSSTGGGADTQYF
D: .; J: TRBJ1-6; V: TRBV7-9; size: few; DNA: TGTGCCAGCAGCTCACCGGGGGGGGGGGATTCACCCCTCCACTTT; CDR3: CASSSPGGGDSPLHF
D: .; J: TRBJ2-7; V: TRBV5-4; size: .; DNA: TGTGCCAGCAGCATTGACAGGTCCGAGCAGTACTTC; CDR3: CASSIDRSEQYF
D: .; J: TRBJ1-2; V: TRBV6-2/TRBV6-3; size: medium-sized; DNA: TGTGCCAGCACGCGACAGGACTATGGCTACACCTTC; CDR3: CASTRQDYGYTF
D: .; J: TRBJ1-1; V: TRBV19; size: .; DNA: TGTGCCAGTAGTATAGGAGGCAGCTTACATGGGGTTCACACTGAAGCTTTCTTT; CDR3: CASSIGGSLHGVHTEAFF
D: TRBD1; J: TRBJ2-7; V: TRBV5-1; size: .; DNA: TGCGCCAGCAGCGACGACAGGGGTGTTATTTATGAGCAGTACTTC; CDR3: CASSDDRGVIYEQYF
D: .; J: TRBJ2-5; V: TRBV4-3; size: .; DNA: TGCGCCAGCAGCCAAGAGTTTCACAGGCAAGAGACCCAGTACTTC; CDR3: CASSQEFHRQETQYF
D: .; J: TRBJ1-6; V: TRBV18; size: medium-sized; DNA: TGTGCCAGCTCACCGAGGGAGGGCAATTCACCCCTCCACTTT; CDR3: CASSPREGNSPLHF
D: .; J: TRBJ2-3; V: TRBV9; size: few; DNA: TGTGCCAGCAGCGTAGGCCCCGACGCCGTTGGGACGCAGTATTTT; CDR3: CASSVGPDAVGTQYF
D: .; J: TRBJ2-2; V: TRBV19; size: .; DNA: TGTGCCAGTAGGACCGAGCGGGTAACCGGGGAGCTGTTTTTT; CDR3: CASRTERVTGELFF
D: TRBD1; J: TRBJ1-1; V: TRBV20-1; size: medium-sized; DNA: TGCAGTCAGGGGGACCCTAACGCTTTCTTT; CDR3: CSQGDPNAFF
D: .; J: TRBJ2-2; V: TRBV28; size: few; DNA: TGTGCCAGCAGTTTATTGAGAGGGAACACCGGGGAGCTGTTTTTT; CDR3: CASSLLRGNTGELFF
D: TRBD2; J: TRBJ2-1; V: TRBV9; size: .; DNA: TGTGCCAGCAGTGCGGGGCTAGCGGGATGGAATGAGCAGTTCTTC; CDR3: CASSAGLAGWNEQFF
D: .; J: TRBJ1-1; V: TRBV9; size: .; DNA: TGTGCCAGCAGCGTAGGTCGAGGGAACACTGAAGCTTTCTTT; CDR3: CASSVGRGNTEAFF